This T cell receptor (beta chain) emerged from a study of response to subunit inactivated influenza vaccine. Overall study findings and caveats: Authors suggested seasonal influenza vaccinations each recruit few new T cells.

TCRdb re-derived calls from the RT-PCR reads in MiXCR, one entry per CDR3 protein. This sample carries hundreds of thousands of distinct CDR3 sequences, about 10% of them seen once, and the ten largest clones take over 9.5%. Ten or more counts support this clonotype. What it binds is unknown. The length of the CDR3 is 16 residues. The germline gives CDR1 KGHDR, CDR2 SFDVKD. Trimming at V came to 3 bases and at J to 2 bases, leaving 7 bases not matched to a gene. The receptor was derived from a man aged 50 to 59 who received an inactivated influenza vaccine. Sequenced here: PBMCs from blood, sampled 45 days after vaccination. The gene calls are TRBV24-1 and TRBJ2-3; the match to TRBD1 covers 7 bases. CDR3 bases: TGTGCCACCAGTGATCCTCGGACAGGAGACACAGATACGCAGTATTTT. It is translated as CATSDPRTGDTDTQYF.